The clone carrying this TCR beta chain was observed a few times. Its antigen is not known. Produced via immunoSEQ multiplex PCR; TCRdb's table is partial and in-frame only. The sample records under 200,000 clones, around 90% being singletons. The data were obtained in a study of T cell responses to AZD1222 COVID-19 vaccine. General observations from the study: Most donors were white British, females outnumbered males, and clonal diversity was possibly underestimated.

The germline V gene encodes CDR1 SGHTA and CDR2 FQGNSA. After removal of 5 bases from V and 3 bases from J, the junction contained 9 bases not matched to a gene. The CDR3 covers 15 residues. This TCR derives from an adult who received the AZD1222 COVID-19 vaccine. The sequencing here drew on peripheral blood, taken 28 days after the second AZD1222 dose. V is TRBV7-2 and J is TRBJ2-7; TRBD2 aligns across 8 bases. CDR3 nucleotide sequence: TGTGCCAGCAGCCCTTCACTAGCGGCGGGCTACGAGCAGTACTTC. It specifies CASSPSLAAGYEQYF. Full variable domain (rest looked up from reference TRBV7-2 and TRBJ2-7): GAGVSQSPSNKVTEKGKDVELRCDPISGHTALYWYRQSLGQGLEFLIYFQGNSAPDKSGLPSDRFSAERTGGSVSTLTIQRTQQEDSAVYLCASSPSLAAGYEQYFGPGTRLTVT.